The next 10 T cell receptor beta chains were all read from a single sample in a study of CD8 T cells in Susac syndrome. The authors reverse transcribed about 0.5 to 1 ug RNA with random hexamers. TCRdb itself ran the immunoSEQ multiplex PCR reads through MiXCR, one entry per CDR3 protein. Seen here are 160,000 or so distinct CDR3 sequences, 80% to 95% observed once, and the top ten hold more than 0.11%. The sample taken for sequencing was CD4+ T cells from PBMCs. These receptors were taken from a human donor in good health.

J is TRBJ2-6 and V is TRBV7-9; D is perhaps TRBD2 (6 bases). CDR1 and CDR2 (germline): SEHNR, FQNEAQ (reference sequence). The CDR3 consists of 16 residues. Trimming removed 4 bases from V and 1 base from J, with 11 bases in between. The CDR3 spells CASSSGLQSGANVLTF. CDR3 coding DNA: TGTGCCAGCAGCTCGGGACTGCAATCTGGGGCCAACGTCCTGACTTTC.

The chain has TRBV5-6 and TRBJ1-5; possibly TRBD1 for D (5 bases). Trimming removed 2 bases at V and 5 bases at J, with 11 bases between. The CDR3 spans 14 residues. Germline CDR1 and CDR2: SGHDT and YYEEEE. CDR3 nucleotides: TGTGCCAGCAGCTTTTGGGGGGTTTATCAGCCCCAGCATTTT. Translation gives CASSFWGVYQPQHF.

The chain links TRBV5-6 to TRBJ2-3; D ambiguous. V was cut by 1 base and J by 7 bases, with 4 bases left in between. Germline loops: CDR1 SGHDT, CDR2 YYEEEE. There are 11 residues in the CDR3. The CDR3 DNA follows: TGTGCCAGCAGCTTGCGGTATACGCAGTATTTT. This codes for CASSLRYTQYF. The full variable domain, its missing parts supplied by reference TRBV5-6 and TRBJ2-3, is DAGVTQSPTHLIKTRGQQVTLRCSPKSGHDTVSWYQQALGQGPQFIFQYYEEEERQRGNFPDRFSGHQFPNYSSELNVNALLLGDSALYLCASSLRYTQYFGPGTRLTVL.

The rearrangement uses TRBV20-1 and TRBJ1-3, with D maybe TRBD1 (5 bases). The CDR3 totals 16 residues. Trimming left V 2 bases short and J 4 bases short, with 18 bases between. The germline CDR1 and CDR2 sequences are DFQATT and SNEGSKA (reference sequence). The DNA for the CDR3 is TGCAGTGCTAGACTCCCCGGGCCTGGGGCCGGAAACACCATATATTTT. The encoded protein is CSARLPGPGAGNTIYF.

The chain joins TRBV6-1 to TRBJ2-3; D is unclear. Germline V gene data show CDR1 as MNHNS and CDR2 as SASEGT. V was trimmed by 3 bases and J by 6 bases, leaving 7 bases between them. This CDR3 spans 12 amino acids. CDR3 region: CASSDYMDTQYF. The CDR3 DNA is TGTGCCAGCAGTGATTATATGGATACGCAGTATTTT.

The CDR3 loop is CASSLYGQVNTEAFF. In DNA, the CDR3 is TGTGCCAGCAGCTTATATGGCCAAGTGAACACTGAAGCTTTCTTT. The rearrangement joins TRBV7-6 to TRBJ1-1; D gene ambiguous. The CDR3 totals 15 residues. The germline gives CDR1 SGHVS, CDR2 FNYEAQ. The V gene lost 2 bases and the J gene lost 0 bases, with 10 bases spanning the gap.

The CDR3 is CASGLVPGKETQYF. The CDR3 DNA is TGTGCTAGTGGTTTGGTCCCAGGGAAAGAGACCCAGTACTTC. The chain combines TRBV12-5 with TRBJ2-5; D is perhaps TRBD1 (5 bases). Trimming removed 0 bases from V and 3 bases from J, with 8 bases in between. The CDR3 is 14 residues long. Germline CDR1 is LGHNT and CDR2 is FRNRAP. Supplemented by reference TRBV12-5 and TRBJ2-5, the full variable domain reads DARVTQTPRHKVTEMGQEVTMRCQPILGHNTVFWYRQTMMQGLELLAYFRNRAPLDDSGMPKDRFSAEMPDATLATLKIQPSEPRDSAVYFCASGLVPGKETQYFGPGTRLLVL.

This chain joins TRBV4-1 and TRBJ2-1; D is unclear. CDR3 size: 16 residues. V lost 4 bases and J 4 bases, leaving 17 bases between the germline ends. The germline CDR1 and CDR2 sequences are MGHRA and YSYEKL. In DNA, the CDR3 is TGCGCCAGCAGCCCAGTGTTGGGCGATAGGTACAATGAGCAGTTCTTC. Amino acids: CASSPVLGDRYNEQFF.

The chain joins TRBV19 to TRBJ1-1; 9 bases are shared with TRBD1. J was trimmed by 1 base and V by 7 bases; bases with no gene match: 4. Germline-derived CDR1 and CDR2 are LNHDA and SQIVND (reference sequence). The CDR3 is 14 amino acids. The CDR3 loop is CASIRGQGNTEAFF. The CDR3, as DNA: TGTGCCAGTATCCGGGGACAGGGGAACACTGAAGCTTTCTTT.

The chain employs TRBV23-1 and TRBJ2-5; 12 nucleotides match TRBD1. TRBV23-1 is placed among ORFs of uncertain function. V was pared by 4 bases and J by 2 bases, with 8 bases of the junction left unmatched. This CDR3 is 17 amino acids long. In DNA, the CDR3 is TGCGCCAGCAGTCCCCCTGGGACAGGGGGCTTTCAAGAGACCCAGTACTTC. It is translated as CASSPPGTGGFQETQYF.